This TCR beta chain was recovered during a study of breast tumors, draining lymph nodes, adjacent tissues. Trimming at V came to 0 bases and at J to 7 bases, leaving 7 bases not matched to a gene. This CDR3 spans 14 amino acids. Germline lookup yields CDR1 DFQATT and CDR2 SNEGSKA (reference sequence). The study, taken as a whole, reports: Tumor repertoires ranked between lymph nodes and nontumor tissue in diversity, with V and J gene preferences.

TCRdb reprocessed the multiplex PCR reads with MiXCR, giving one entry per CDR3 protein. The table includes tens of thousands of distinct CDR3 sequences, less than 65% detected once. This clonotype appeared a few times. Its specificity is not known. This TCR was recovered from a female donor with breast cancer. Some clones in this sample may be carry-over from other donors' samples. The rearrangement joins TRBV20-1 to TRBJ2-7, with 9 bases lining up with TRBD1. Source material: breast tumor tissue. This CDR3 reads CSARDLQGAREQYF. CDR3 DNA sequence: TGCAGTGCTAGAGATCTACAGGGGGCGCGGGAGCAGTACTTC.